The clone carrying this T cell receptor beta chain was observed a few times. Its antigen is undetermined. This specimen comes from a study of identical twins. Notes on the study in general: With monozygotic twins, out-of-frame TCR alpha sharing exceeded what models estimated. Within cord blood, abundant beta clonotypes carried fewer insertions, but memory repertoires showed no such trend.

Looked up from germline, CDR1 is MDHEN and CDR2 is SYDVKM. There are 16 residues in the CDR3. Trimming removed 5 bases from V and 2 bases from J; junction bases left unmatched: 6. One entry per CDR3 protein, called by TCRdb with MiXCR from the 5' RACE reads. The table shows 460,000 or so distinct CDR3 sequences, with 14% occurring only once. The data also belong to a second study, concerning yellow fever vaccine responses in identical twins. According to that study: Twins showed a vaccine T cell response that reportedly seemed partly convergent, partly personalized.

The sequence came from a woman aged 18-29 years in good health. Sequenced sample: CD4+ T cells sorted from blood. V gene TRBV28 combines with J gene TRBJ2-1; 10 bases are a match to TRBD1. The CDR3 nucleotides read TGTGCCAGCAGTAACCCGGGACAGGGGACCTACAATGAGCAGTTCTTC. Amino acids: CASSNPGQGTYNEQFF.